These 11 T cell receptor beta chains share one sample of origin, sequenced in a study of blood T cell repertoires in COVID-19. This table comes from immunoSEQ multiplex PCR, and its TCRdb copy is limited to in-frame clones, with some not included. The top ten hold around 4.8% of the sample, which has 90,000 to 120,000 clones, approximately 85% seen once. Sequencing was carried out using peripheral blood. The receptors stem from a man between 60 and 70 years old with acute or convalescent COVID-19.

J is TRBJ1-1 and V is TRBV18, with TRBD1 matching 10 bases. Germline lookup yields CDR1 KGHSH and CDR2 LQKENI. This CDR3 spans 17 amino acids. V dropped 2 bases and J dropped 7; count of bases not matched to a gene: 13. In nucleotides, the CDR3 is TGTGCCAGCTCACCAGGGGACAGGGGCTACGATCGGGGTGAAGCTTTCTTT. Translated, it gives CASSPGDRGYDRGEAFF.

The chain combines TRBV5-8 with TRBJ1-3; 10 nucleotides agree with TRBD1. CDR3 length: 14 residues. V lost 4 bases, J lost 5 bases, and 3 bases stayed unmatched. The germline gives CDR1 SGHTS, CDR2 YDEGEE. For the CDR3, the DNA is TGTGCCAGCAGCAGGACAGGGGGTAGAAACACCATATATTTT. Its translation: CASSRTGGRNTIYF.

The chain joins TRBV19 to TRBJ2-7; 7 nucleotides line up with TRBD1. The length of the CDR3 is 13 residues. The germline gives CDR1 LNHDA, CDR2 SQIVND (reference sequence). Trimming cost V 7 bases and J 2 bases; bases outside gene matches: 5. DNA for the CDR3: TGTGCCAGTATGAGACAGGGAACCTACGAGCAGTACTTC. Residues: CASMRQGTYEQYF.

The CDR3 DNA follows: TGTGCCAGCAGTTTACAGGGTGGGGTGGATAATTCACCCCTCCACTTT. It specifies CASSLQGGVDNSPLHF. The V and J genes are TRBV5-5 and TRBJ1-6; TRBD1 might be the D (6 bases). With 5 bases removed from V and 5 bases from J, the gap between germline ends came to 17 bases. The CDR3 is made up of 16 amino acids. CDR1 and CDR2 from the germline V gene are SGHKS and YYEKEE (reference sequence).

A few counts support this clone. The chain carries TRBV7-3 and TRBJ2-2, with TRBD1 identical over 8 bases. V trimming: 4 bases; J trimming: 5 bases; junction bases outside the gene matches: 6. The CDR3 has 15 residues. The germline CDR1 and CDR2 sequences are SGHTA and FQGTGA. The CDR3 here is CASSSQGARTGELFF. CDR3 nucleotides: TGTGCCAGCAGCTCTCAGGGGGCACGGACCGGGGAGCTGTTTTTT.

The V call is TRBV3-1 (or the pseudogene TRBV3-2), the J call TRBJ1-5; 9 positions match TRBD1. The CDR3 extends over 15 amino acids. Germline trimming cut 5 bases from V and 3 bases from J; bases unmatched to any gene: 5. Germline V gives CDR1 LGHDT, CDR2 YNNKEL (reference sequence). In DNA, the CDR3 is TGTGCCAGCAGCTGGACAGGGGACAACAATCAGCCCCAGCATTTT. Protein: CASSWTGDNNQPQHF.

The rearrangement joins TRBV11-3 to TRBJ2-5, with D perhaps matching TRBD2 (6 bases). CDR1 SGHNT and CDR2 YENEEA come from the germline V gene. This CDR3 has 15 amino acids. Trimming cost V 1 base and J 5 bases, with 14 bases left between them. CDR3 DNA sequence: TGTGCCAGCAGCTTAGGGCGACAAGGAGGGGAGACCCAGTACTTC. Residues: CASSLGRQGGETQYF. The full variable domain, completed using reference TRBV11-3 and TRBJ2-5, is EAGVVQSPRYKIIEKKQPVAFWCNPISGHNTLYWYLQNLGQGPELLIRYENEEAVDDSQLPKDRFSAERLKGVDSTLKIQPAELGDSAVYLCASSLGRQGGETQYFGPGTRLLVL.

V and J are TRBV19 and TRBJ1-6, with 7 bases aligning to TRBD1. This CDR3 comprises 17 residues. Germline V gives CDR1 LNHDA, CDR2 SQIVND (reference sequence). V gave up 6 bases and J gave up 3 bases; unmatched junction bases: 11. CDR3 sequence: CASRRDSNSGYNSPLHF. The CDR3 bases are TGTGCCAGTAGACGGGACAGTAACTCCGGCTATAATTCACCCCTCCACTTT.

This clone was counted only a few times. The chain recombines TRBV5-5 with TRBJ1-2, with D possibly matching TRBD1 (5 bases). Germline V CDR1 and CDR2: SGHKS, YYEKEE (reference sequence). Trimming removed 4 bases from V and 2 bases from J, with 9 bases in between. The CDR3 contains 13 residues. CDR3 protein: CASSLDRNYGYTF. In DNA, the CDR3 is TGTGCCAGCAGCCTAGACAGAAACTATGGCTACACCTTC.

This chain joins TRBV2 and TRBJ2-3; 8 bases match TRBD2. V lost 6 bases to trimming and J lost 11 bases; unmatched junction nucleotides: 16. Germline loops: CDR1 SNHLY, CDR2 FYNNEI. This CDR3 has 15 amino acids. CDR3 coding DNA: TGTGCCAGCAGAGGCACTGGGACTCTCGGGGGGGAGCAGTATTTT. It codes for CASRGTGTLGGEQYF.

The chain employs TRBV7-2 and TRBJ2-5; D gene ambiguous. In germline, CDR1 is SGHTA, CDR2 FQGNSA. This CDR3 has 13 residues. Trimming cost V 3 bases and J 1 base, with 6 bases left between them. The CDR3 DNA follows: TGTGCCAGCAGCTTCAACACCCAAGAGACCCAGTACTTC. This sequence encodes CASSFNTQETQYF. The entire variable domain, with the rest obtained from reference TRBV7-2 and TRBJ2-5, is as follows: GAGVSQSPSNKVTEKGKDVELRCDPISGHTALYWYRQSLGQGLEFLIYFQGNSAPDKSGLPSDRFSAERTGGSVSTLTIQRTQQEDSAVYLCASSFNTQETQYFGPGTRLLVL.